The clone carrying this T cell receptor beta chain was seen only once. Its antigen is still unknown. The data were produced by immunoSEQ multiplex PCR, yet TCRdb's version contains in-frame clones alone and is incomplete. The sample lists under 40,000 clones; over 65% were seen once. This entry belongs to a study of PD-1 blockade in classical Hodgkin lymphoma. CDR1 and CDR2 (germline): LGHNA, YNFKEQ. This CDR3 contains 14 residues. The germline V and J ends were trimmed by 0 bases and 4 bases, with 10 bases remaining between them. Every patient was affected by relapse after autologous stem cell transplantation, while exposure to brentuximab vedotin was not uniform. Study findings and constraints: Before treatment, complete responders showed about the same diversity as newly diagnosed patients. While CD8+ TCR diversity did not rise significantly by C4D1, CD4+ TCR diversity did.

V is TRBV4-2 and J is TRBJ2-7; D is perhaps TRBD1 (6 bases). The source of this sequence is a human donor with classical Hodgkin lymphoma. The source material was peripheral blood mononuclear cells (PBMCs), sampled before the second cycle of nivolumab. The chain's CDR3 is CASSQEQGEYEQYF. CDR3 coding DNA: TGTGCCAGCAGCCAAGAACAGGGAGAGTACGAGCAGTACTTC.